These T cell receptor beta chains were read from a single sample in a study of CD8 T cells in ankylosing spondylitis. TCRdb recomputed calls from the 5' RACE reads with MiXCR, one row per CDR3 protein. The sample has about 140,000 distinct CDR3 sequences, about an eighth seen once. Sequencing input: blood, either unsorted or a sorted T cell fraction (not recorded which). Receptors originate from a female donor with ankylosing spondylitis or in good health (not recorded which). Each CDR3 is given with its conserved first and last residue. The D gene is left open where the match is weak. Size values are once, few and many counts, or a class for expanded clones, and some rows have none.

J,D,V,size,DNA,CDR3
TRBJ1-1,NA,TRBV10-3,many,TGTGCCATCAGTGAGTCGCTGGGTATGAACACTGAAGCTTTCTTT,CAISESLGMNTEAFF
TRBJ2-7,TRBD2,TRBV20-1,NA,TGCAGTGCTAGAAGCCCCCCGGGAGGTGAGGACGAGCAGTACTTC,CSARSPPGGEDEQYF
TRBJ2-1,NA,TRBV24-1,NA,TGTGCCACCAGTGATCCAGCTTCAGGGTGGGGTGAGCAGTTCTTC,CATSDPASGWGEQFF
TRBJ1-2,NA,TRBV5-5,many,TGTGCCAGCAGCTTGGGACAGCCGTTTTCGAGCTACACCTTC,CASSLGQPFSSYTF
TRBJ2-3,NA,TRBV20-1,many,TGCAGTGCTAGCAATGACAGAGGAGCCACAGATACGCAGTATTTT,CSASNDRGATDTQYF
TRBJ2-5,NA,TRBV12-3/TRBV12-4,many,TGTGCCAGCAGTTTGATGGGCGGAGAGACCCAGTACTTC,CASSLMGGETQYF
TRBJ1-2,TRBD1,TRBV29-1,many,TGCAGCGTCGGGACAGGGGATAACCATGGCTACACCTTC,CSVGTGDNHGYTF
TRBJ2-2,NA,TRBV5-1,NA,TGCGCCAGCAGCCATGATGATCAGGGGCTATTTACCGGGGAGCTGTTTTTT,CASSHDDQGLFTGELFF
TRBJ2-1,NA,TRBV14,NA,TGTGCCAGCAGCCAAGGGCCCGGGACCCCCGAGATCTATGAGCAGTTCTTC,CASSQGPGTPEIYEQFF
TRBJ2-2,NA,TRBV7-2,many,TGTGCCAGCAGCCTAAGACGCGATGGGGAGCTGTTTTTT,CASSLRRDGELFF
TRBJ1-1,NA,TRBV20-1,many,TGCAGTGCTAGAGATAGGCGAGACACTGAAGCTTTCTTT,CSARDRRDTEAFF
TRBJ2-1,NA,TRBV20-1,many,TGCAGTGCTCCCACCGCGGCCCAGCTATACAATGAGCAGTTCTTC,CSAPTAAQLYNEQFF
TRBJ1-5,NA,TRBV18,NA,TGTGCCAGCTCGCCTCCCGATCAGCCCCAGCATTTT,CASSPPDQPQHF
TRBJ2-1,TRBD2,TRBV5-1,many,TGCGCCAGCAGCTTGCCGGGGACTAGCGGGGGATACAATGAGCAGTTCTTC,CASSLPGTSGGYNEQFF
TRBJ2-3,NA,TRBV5-1,many,TGCGCCAGCAGCTTGACGGTAGATACGCAGTATTTT,CASSLTVDTQYF
TRBJ1-3,TRBD1,TRBV12-3/TRBV12-4,many,TGTGCCAGCAGTTTAAGACAGGGGGCGCGGGACACCATATATTTT,CASSLRQGARDTIYF
TRBJ2-2,NA,TRBV5-5,many,TGTGCCAGCAGCTTTATGTTGAACACCGGGGAGCTGTTTTTT,CASSFMLNTGELFF
TRBJ1-4,TRBD1,TRBV29-1,NA,TGCAGCGTTCTAGGGGACAGACCTGGGGAAAAACTGTTTTTT,CSVLGDRPGEKLFF
TRBJ1-2,NA,TRBV13,many,TGTGCCAGCAGCTTGGGGAGGCGGACTAACTATGGCTACACCTTC,CASSLGRRTNYGYTF
TRBJ1-2,NA,TRBV11-2,many,TGTGCCAGCAGCTTATGGCAGAACTATGGCTACACCTTC,CASSLWQNYGYTF
TRBJ2-1,NA,TRBV5-1,many,TGCGCCAGCAGCTTGGGAGGTCCCAATGAGCAGTTCTTC,CASSLGGPNEQFF
TRBJ2-7,NA,TRBV5-1,NA,TGCGCCAGCAGACTTTGGGGGTACGAGCAGTACTTC,CASRLWGYEQYF
TRBJ1-4,TRBD1,TRBV20-1,many,TGCAGTGCTGGGGGGACAGGGTATGGAAAACTGTTTTTT,CSAGGTGYGKLFF
TRBJ2-1,TRBD2,TRBV12-3/TRBV12-4,many,TGTGCCAGCAGATCTAGCGGGAGGTATGCCTATGAGCAGTTCTTC,CASRSSGRYAYEQFF
TRBJ1-6,NA,TRBV20-1,NA,TGCAGTGCCCTTGGGAGTCGGGGCAGTCCCAATTCACCCCTCCACTTT,CSALGSRGSPNSPLHF
TRBJ2-1,NA,TRBV19,many,TGTGCCAGTAGTCGCGACAGACCGTGGGACAATGAGCAGTTCTTC,CASSRDRPWDNEQFF
TRBJ2-7,TRBD1,TRBV5-1,many,TGCGCCAGCAGCTCGACAGGGGAGTTATACGAGCAGTACTTC,CASSSTGELYEQYF
TRBJ2-3,NA,TRBV11-2,NA,TGTGCCAGCAGCTTTTCTCGGACAGATACGCAGTATTTT,CASSFSRTDTQYF
TRBJ2-7,NA,TRBV14,few,TGTGCCAGCAGCCAAGTAGGGGGTGAGGCCTACGAGCAGTACTTC,CASSQVGGEAYEQYF
TRBJ1-3,TRBD1,TRBV5-1,many,TGCGCCAGCAGCTCCGGGACAGCATCTGGAAACACCATATATTTT,CASSSGTASGNTIYF
TRBJ1-1,NA,TRBV30,few,TGTGCCTGGAGTAAACAGGGTTACACTGAAGCTTTCTTT,CAWSKQGYTEAFF
TRBJ2-7,NA,TRBV27,many,TGTGCCAGCAGTCTCCGGGACGGCCTTTTCTACGAGCAGTACTTC,CASSLRDGLFYEQYF
TRBJ2-1,TRBD1,TRBV19,few,TGTGCCAGTAGTATAGGGTGGAGACAGGGGCACTACAATGAGCAGTTCTTC,CASSIGWRQGHYNEQFF
TRBJ2-2,NA,TRBV12-3/TRBV12-4,few,TGTGCCAGCAGGTCTCAGATTTTCCCCGGGGAGCTGTTTTTT,CASRSQIFPGELFF
TRBJ1-2,TRBD1,TRBV15,many,TGTGCCACCAGCAGAGATACAGGGGGCGGCTATGGCTACACCTTC,CATSRDTGGGYGYTF
TRBJ2-1,NA,TRBV10-2,NA,TGCGCCAGCAGTGAGAGCGGACAGCAGTTCTTC,CASSESGQQFF